In its sample, the clone carrying this TCR beta chain was seen a few times. Its antigen is not known. Template-switching 5'RACE yielded the TCR cDNA; a universal primer site and UMIs were added in the process. TCRdb passed the 5' RACE reads through MiXCR, listing each CDR3 protein once. The table shows some 340,000 distinct CDR3 sequences, with over 4% occurring only once. This specimen comes from a study of T cells after yellow fever vaccination. Whole-study findings and limits: Researchers noted that a small share of clonotypes showed up in both CD4 and CD8 compartments. The booster saw the reappearance of most primary-vaccination clones (approximately 97% CD4, about 88% CD8).

From germline, CDR1 is MDHEN and CDR2 SYDVKM. The CDR3 runs 15 residues. V lost 4 bases to trimming and J lost 0 bases, with 13 bases between them. This chain uses TRBV28 with TRBJ2-7; D is unresolved. This specimen consisted of PBMCs, obtained 5 days after the yellow fever booster vaccination. The TCR sequence derives from a man aged 18 to 30 who received the YFV17D yellow fever vaccine. The CDR3 spells CASSSRYSPSYEQYV. The CDR3 nucleotides are TGTGCCAGCAGTTCCAGGTACAGCCCCTCCTACGAGCAGTACGTC.